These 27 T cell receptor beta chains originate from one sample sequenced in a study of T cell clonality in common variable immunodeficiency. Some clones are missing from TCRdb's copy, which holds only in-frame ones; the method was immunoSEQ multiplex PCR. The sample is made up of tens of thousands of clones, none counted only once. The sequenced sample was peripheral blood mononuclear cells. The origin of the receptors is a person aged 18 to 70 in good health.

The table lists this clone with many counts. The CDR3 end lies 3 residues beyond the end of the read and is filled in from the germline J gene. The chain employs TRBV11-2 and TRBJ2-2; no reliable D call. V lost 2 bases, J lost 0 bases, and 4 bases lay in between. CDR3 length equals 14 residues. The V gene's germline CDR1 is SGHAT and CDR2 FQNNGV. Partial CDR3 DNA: TGTGCCAGCAGCTTAACAACGAACACCGGGGAG. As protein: CASSLTTNTGE. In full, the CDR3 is CASSLTTNTGELFF.

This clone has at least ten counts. CDR3: CASSSALQGKLMNTEAFF. Incomplete CDR3 DNA: TGCGCCAGCAGCTCCGCCCTACAGGGCAAGCTCATGAACACTGAA. The chain has TRBV5-1 and TRBJ1-1; weak D call: TRBD1 (6 bases). Read sequence stops 3 residues before the CDR3 end, and the germline J gene provides the missing end. Deletions cut 3 bases from V and 0 bases from J, with 21 bases between. The CDR3 loop spans 18 amino acids. Per the germline V gene, CDR1 is SGHRS and CDR2 is YFSETQ.

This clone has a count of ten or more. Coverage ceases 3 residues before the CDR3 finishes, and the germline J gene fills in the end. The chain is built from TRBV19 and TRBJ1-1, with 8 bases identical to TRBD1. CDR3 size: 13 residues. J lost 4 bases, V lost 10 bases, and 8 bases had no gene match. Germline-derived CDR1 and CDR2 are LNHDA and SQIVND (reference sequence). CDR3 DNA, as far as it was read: TGTGCCACCCAGGGGGCGCTGGGCACTGAA. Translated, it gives CATQGALGTE. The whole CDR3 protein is CATQGALGTEAFF.

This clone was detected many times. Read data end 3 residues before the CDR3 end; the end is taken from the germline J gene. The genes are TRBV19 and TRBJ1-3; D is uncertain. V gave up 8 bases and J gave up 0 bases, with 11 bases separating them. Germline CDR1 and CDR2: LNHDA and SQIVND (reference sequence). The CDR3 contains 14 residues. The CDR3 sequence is CASAAWASGNTIYF. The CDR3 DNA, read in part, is TGTGCCAGTGCCGCCTGGGCCTCTGGAAACACC. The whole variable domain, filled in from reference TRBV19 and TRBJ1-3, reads DGGITQSPKYLFRKEGQNVTLSCEQNLNHDAMYWYRQDPGQGLRLIYYSQIVNDFQKGDIAEGYSVSREKKESFPLTVTSAQKNPTAFYLCASAAWASGNTIYFGEGSWLTVV.

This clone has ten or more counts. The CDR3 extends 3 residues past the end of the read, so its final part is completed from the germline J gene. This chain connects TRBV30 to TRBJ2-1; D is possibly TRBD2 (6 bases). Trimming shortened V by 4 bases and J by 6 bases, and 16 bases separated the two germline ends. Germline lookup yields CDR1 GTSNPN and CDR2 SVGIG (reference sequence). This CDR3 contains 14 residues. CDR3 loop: CAWNEPSEANEQFF. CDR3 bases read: TGTGCCTGGAACGAACCTAGCGAGGCCAATGAG.

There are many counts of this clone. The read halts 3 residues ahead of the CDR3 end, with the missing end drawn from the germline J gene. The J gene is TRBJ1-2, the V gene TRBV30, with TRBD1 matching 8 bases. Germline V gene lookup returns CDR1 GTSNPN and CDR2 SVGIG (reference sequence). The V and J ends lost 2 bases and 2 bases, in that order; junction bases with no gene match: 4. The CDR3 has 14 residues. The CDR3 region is CAWSSGGVNYGYTF. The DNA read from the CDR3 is TGTGCCTGGAGTTCAGGGGGCGTCAACTATGGC. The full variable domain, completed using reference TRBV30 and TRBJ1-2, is SQTIHQWPATLVQPVGSPLSLECTVEGTSNPNLYWYRQAAGRGLQLLFYSVGIGQISSEVPQNLSASRPQDRQFILSSKKLLLSDSGFYLCAWSSGGVNYGYTFGSGTRLTVV.

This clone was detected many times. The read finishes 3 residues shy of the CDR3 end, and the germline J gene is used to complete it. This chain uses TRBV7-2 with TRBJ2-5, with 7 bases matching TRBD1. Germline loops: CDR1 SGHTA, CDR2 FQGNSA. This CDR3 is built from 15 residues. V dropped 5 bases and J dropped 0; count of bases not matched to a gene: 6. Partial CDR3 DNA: TGTGCCAGCAGCCCGGGACAGCTCTACCAAGAGACC. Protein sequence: CASSPGQLYQET. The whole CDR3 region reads CASSPGQLYQETQYF.

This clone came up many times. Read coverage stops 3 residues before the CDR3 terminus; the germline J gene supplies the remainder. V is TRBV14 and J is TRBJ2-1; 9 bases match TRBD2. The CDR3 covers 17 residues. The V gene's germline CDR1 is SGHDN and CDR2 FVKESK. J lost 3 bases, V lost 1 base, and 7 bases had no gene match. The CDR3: CASSQVGTSRYYNEQFF. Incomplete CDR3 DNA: TGTGCCAGCAGCCAAGTAGGGACTAGCAGATACTACAATGAG.

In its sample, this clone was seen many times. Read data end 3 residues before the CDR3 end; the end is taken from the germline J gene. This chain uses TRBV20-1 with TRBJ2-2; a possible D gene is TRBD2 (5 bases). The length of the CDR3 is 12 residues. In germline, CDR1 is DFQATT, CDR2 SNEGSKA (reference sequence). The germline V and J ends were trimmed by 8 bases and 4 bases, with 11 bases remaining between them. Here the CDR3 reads CSTEGITGELFF. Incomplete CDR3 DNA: TGCAGTACTGAGGGCATCACCGGGGAG.

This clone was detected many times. The CDR3 sequence: CASSATSGSSTDTQYF. The CDR3 DNA, read in part, is TGTGCCAGCAGTGCGACTAGCGGGAGTTCCACAGATACG. The V call is TRBV7-3, the J call TRBJ2-3; 12 nucleotides align to TRBD2. The CDR3 is cut off 3 residues early in the read; its end comes from the germline J gene. The J segment lost 2 bases and the V segment lost 6 bases, leaving 6 bases of the junction unmatched. The CDR3 has 16 amino acids. CDR1 is SGHTA, CDR2 FQGTGA, per germline.

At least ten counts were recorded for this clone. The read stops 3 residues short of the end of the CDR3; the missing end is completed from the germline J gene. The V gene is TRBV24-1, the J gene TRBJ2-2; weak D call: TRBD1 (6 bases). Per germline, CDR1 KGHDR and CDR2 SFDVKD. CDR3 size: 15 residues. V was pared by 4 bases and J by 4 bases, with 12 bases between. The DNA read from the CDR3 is TGTGCCACCAGTGACCGGACAGTTCCCACCGGGGAG. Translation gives CATSDRTVPTGE. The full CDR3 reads CATSDRTVPTGELFF.

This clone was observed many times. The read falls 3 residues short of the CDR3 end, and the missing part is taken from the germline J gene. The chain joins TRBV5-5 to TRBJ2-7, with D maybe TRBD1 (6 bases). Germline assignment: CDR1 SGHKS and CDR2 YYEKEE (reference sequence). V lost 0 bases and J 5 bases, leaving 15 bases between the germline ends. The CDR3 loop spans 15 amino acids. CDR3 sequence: CASSLVGTQVNEQYF. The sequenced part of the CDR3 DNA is TGTGCCAGCAGCTTGGTAGGGACACAAGTTAACGAG.

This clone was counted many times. The part of the CDR3 DNA that was read is TGCGCCAGCAGCGGAGACGGGGACACTGAA. Encoded protein: CASSGDGDTE. The full CDR3 is CASSGDGDTEAFF. The chain links TRBV5-1 to TRBJ1-1; D is undetermined. The read stops 3 residues short of the end of the CDR3; the missing end is completed from the germline J gene. The CDR3 extends over 13 amino acids. The germline V and J ends were trimmed by 4 bases and 3 bases, with 10 bases remaining between them. Germline assignment: CDR1 SGHRS and CDR2 YFSETQ.

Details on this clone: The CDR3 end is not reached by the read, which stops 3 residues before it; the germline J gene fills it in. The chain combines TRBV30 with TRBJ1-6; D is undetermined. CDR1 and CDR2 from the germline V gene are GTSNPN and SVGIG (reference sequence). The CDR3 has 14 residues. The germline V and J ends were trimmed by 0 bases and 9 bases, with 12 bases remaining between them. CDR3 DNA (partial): TGTGCCTGGAGTGTAGCGGGGTTCAGTTCACCC. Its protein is CAWSVAGFSSP. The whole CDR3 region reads CAWSVAGFSSPLHF.

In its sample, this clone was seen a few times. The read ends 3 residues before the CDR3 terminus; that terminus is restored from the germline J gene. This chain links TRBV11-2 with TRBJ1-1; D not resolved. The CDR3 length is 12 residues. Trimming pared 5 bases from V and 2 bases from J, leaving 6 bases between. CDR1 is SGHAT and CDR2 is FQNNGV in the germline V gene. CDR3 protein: CASSVINTEAFF. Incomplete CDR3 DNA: TGTGCCAGCAGCGTTATAAACACTGAA.

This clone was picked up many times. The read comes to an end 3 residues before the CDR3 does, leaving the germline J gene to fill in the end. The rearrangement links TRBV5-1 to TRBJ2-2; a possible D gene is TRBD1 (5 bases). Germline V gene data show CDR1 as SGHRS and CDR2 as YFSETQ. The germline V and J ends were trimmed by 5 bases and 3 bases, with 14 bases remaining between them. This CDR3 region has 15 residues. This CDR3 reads CASSLTVDDTGELFF. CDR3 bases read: TGCGCCAGCAGTTTGACAGTTGACGACACCGGGGAG. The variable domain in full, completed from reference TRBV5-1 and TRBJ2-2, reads KAGVTQTPRYLIKTRGQQVTLSCSPISGHRSVSWYQQTPGQGLQFLFEYFSETQRNKGNFPGRFSGRQFSNSRSEMNVSTLELGDSALYLCASSLTVDDTGELFFGEGSRLTVL.

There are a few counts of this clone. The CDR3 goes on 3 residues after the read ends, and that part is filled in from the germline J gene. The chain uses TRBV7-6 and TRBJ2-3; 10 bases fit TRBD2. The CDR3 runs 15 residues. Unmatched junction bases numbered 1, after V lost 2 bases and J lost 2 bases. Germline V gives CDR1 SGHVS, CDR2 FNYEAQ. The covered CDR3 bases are TGTGCCAGCAGCTTAAGCGGGGGGGACACAGATACG. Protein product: CASSLSGGDTDT. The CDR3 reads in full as CASSLSGGDTDTQYF.

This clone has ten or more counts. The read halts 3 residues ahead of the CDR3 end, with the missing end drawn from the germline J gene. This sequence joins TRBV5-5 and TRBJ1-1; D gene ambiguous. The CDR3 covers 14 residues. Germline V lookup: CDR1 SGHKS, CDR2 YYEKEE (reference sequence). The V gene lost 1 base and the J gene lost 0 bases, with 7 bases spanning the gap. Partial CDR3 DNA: TGTGCCAGCAGCTTGTCAGTTGTGAACACTGAA. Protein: CASSLSVVNTE. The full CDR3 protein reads CASSLSVVNTEAFF.

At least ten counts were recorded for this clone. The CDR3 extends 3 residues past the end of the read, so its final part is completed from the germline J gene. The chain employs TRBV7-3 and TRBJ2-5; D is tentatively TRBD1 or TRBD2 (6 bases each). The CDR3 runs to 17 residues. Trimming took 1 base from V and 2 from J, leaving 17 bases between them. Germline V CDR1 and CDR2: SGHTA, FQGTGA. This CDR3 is CASSLSGTRQNQETQYF. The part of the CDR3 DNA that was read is TGTGCCAGCAGCTTAAGCGGGACAAGACAGAATCAAGAGACC.

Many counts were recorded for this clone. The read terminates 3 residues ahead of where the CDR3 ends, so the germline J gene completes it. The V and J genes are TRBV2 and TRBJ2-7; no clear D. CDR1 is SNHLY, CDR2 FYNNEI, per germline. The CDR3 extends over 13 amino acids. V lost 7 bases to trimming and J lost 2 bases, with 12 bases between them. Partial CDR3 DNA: TGTGCCAGCAAACCTTTGAGCGCCTACGAG. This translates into CASKPLSAYE. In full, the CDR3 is CASKPLSAYEQYF.

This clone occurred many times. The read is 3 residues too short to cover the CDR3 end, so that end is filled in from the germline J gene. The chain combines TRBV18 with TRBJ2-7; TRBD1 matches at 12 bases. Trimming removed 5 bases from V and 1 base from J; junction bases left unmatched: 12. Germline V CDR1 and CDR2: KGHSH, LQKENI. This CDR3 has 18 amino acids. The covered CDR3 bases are TGTGCCAGCTCAGGCCCGGGACAGGGGGCGCGACTATCCTACGAG. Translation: CASSGPGQGARLSYE. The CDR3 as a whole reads CASSGPGQGARLSYEQYF.

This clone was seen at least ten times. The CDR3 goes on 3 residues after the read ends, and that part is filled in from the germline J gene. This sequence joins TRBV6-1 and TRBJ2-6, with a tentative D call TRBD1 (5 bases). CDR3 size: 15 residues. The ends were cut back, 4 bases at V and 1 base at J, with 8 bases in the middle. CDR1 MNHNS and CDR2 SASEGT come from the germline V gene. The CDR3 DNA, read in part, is TGTGCCAGCAGTGGCGACAGTTCTGGGGCCAACGTC. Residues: CASSGDSSGANV. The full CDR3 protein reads CASSGDSSGANVLTF.

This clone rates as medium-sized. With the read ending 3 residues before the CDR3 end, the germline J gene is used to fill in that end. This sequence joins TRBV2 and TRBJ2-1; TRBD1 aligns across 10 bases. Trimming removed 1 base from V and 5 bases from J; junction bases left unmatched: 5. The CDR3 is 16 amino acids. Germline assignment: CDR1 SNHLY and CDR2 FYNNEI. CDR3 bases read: TGTGCCAGCAGTGAAGGTCACGGACAGGGGGACAATGAG. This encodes CASSEGHGQGDNE. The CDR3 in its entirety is CASSEGHGQGDNEQFF.

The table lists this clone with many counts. Incomplete CDR3 DNA: TGTGCCAGCAGCTATAGCGGGAGCCAGGGAGATACG. It encodes CASSYSGSQGDT. The entire CDR3 protein reads CASSYSGSQGDTQYF. The V gene is TRBV7-9, the J gene TRBJ2-3; 9 bases fit TRBD2. The missing CDR3 end, 3 residues past where the read stops, is filled in from the germline J gene. Germline CDR1 and CDR2: SEHNR and FQNEAQ (reference sequence). Trimming took 4 bases from V and 5 from J; bases not matched to a gene: 7. The CDR3 contains 15 residues.

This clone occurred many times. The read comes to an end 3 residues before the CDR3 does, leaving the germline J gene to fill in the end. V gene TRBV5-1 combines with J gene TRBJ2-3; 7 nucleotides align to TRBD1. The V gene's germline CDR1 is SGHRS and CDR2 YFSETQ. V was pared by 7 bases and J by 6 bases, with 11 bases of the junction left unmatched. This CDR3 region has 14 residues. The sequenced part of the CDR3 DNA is TGCGCCAGCTCTAAAAGGGGGCGAGGGGATACG. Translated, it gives CASSKRGRGDT. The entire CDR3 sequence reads CASSKRGRGDTQYF.

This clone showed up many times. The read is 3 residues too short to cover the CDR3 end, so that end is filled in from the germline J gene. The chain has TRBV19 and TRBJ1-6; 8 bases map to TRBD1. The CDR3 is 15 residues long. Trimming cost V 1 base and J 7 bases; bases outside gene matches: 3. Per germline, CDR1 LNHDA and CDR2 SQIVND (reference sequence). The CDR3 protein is CASSIGGTGNSPLHF. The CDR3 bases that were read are TGTGCCAGTAGTATAGGTGGGACAGGAAATTCACCC.

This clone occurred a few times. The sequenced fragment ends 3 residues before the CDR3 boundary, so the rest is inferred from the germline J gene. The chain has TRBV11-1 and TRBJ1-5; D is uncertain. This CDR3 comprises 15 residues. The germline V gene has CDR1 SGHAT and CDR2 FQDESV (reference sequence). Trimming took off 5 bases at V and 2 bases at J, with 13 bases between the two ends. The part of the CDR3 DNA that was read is TGTGCCAGCAGCGCACGGGGTCGGTGCAATCAGCCC. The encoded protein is CASSARGRCNQP. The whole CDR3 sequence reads CASSARGRCNQPQHF.